This is a list of T cell receptor beta chains from one sample in a study of Ad26.COV2.S vaccination and SARS-CoV-2 variants. Profiling relied on immunoSEQ multiplex PCR, and the TCRdb table lists in-frame clones only, not all of them. The data show 85,000 to 120,000 clones, around three quarters seen once. The sample in question was peripheral blood, obtained after recovery from COVID-19. The receptors originated from a human donor who had recovered from COVID-19. CDR3s include the opening cysteine and the closing phenylalanine or tryptophan. D genes are given only for firm matches. Clone size appears in some rows only: once, few, many, or a class for an expanded clone.

D,size,J,V,DNA,CDR3
.,.,TRBJ2-2,TRBV7-9,TGTGCCAGCAGCCCCCGTGGGCGCAACACCGGGGAGCTGTTTTTT,CASSPRGRNTGELFF
.,.,TRBJ2-1,TRBV7-9,TGTGCCAGCACCCGCAGGGGGGGACTCCACAATGAGCAGTTCTTC,CASTRRGGLHNEQFF
.,.,TRBJ1-4,TRBV25-1,TGTGCCAGCAGTGAATATGAAGGGGCGGGAGAAAAACTGTTTTTT,CASSEYEGAGEKLFF
.,.,TRBJ2-5,TRBV19,TGTGCCAGTAGACCAGGGGGGCAAGAGACCCAGTACTTC,CASRPGGQETQYF
TRBD1,.,TRBJ2-5,TRBV27,TGTGCCAGCAGTTCCCCCCGGCGGACAGGGCAAGAGACCCAGTACTTC,CASSSPRRTGQETQYF
.,few,TRBJ1-6,TRBV12-3/TRBV12-4,TGTGCCACCGCTTATGAACGGGGTTCACCCCTCCACTTT,CATAYERGSPLHF
.,few,TRBJ1-5,TRBV19,TGTGCCAGTAGTAGACGGGGTAATAGCAATCAGCCCCAGCATTTT,CASSRRGNSNQPQHF
TRBD1,.,TRBJ1-1,TRBV11-2,TGTGCCAGCAGCCCTCCTCGACAGGGGGCGGGAGGGAACACTGAAGCTTTCTTT,CASSPPRQGAGGNTEAFF
TRBD2,few,TRBJ2-5,TRBV7-9,TGTGCCAGCAGCAAGGATCTAGCGGGACGGTACCAAGAGACCCAGTACTTC,CASSKDLAGRYQETQYF
TRBD1,once,TRBJ1-1,TRBV10-1,TGCGCCAGCAGTGTCGGGACAGGGGGCCACACTGAAGCTTTCTTT,CASSVGTGGHTEAFF
TRBD1,.,TRBJ2-5,TRBV7-6,TGTGCCAGCAGCTCTATCCCGGGACAGAAAGAGACCCAGTACTTC,CASSSIPGQKETQYF
.,.,TRBJ2-5,TRBV5-4,TGTGCCAGCAGCTACCTCCCAGAGACCCAGTACTTC,CASSYLPETQYF
.,.,TRBJ1-6,TRBV9,TGTGCCAGCAGCGTAGCTGGTAGAAGGCATTCACCCCTCCACTTT,CASSVAGRRHSPLHF
.,.,TRBJ1-2,TRBV7-9,TGTGCCAGCAGCTTAGCGGGGGGGAACTATGGCTACACCTTC,CASSLAGGNYGYTF
.,.,TRBJ1-1,TRBV5-1,TGCGCCAGCAAGAAGGCAGGGGATGTTGGCACTGAAGCTTTCTTT,CASKKAGDVGTEAFF
.,.,TRBJ2-3,TRBV5-1,TGCGCCAGCAGGCCTTTTTCTGGGGATACGCAGTATTTT,CASRPFSGDTQYF
.,.,TRBJ1-4,TRBV6-5,TGTGCCAGCACAGAGCCTCAGGGAGGGCACGAAAAACTGTTTTTT,CASTEPQGGHEKLFF
TRBD2,.,TRBJ2-3,TRBV4-2,TGTGCCAGCAGCCAAGGCGTCGGGGGGGTTTTAGATACGCAGTATTTT,CASSQGVGGVLDTQYF
TRBD2,.,TRBJ2-5,TRBV7-9,TGTGCCAGCACCCAAGCGGGAAATGAGTACGAAGCGACCCAGTACTTC,CASTQAGNEYEATQYF
.,.,TRBJ1-2,TRBV5-1,TGCGCCAGCAGCTTGGCCGGGATTAACTATGGCTACACCTTC,CASSLAGINYGYTF
TRBD1,.,TRBJ2-4,TRBV5-4,TGTGCCAGCAGCGTAAAGGGACAGGGGGCGTTTAGCATTCAGTACTTC,CASSVKGQGAFSIQYF
TRBD1,.,TRBJ1-2,TRBV5-1,TGCGCCAGCAGCACGGGGACAGGAGTCTTTTCCAACTATGGCTACACCTTC,CASSTGTGVFSNYGYTF
.,.,TRBJ2-6,TRBV19,TGTGCCAGTAGTCGCAGGCGTCAGGCTGGGGCCAACGTCCTGACTTTC,CASSRRRQAGANVLTF
.,.,TRBJ2-2,TRBV10-1,TGCGCCAGCAGCGGGACGGACACCGGGGAGCTGTTTTTT,CASSGTDTGELFF
.,.,TRBJ2-5,TRBV28,TGTGCCAGCAGAAGGTCTCAGAACCAAGAGACCCAGTACTTC,CASRRSQNQETQYF
TRBD1,.,TRBJ1-2,TRBV5-6,TGTGCCAGTGAAACCCCGGGACAGGGGAGCTATGGCTACACCTTC,CASETPGQGSYGYTF
.,.,TRBJ1-5,TRBV6-5,TGTGCCAGCAGCCGATCTACTAATCAGCCCCAGCATTTT,CASSRSTNQPQHF
.,.,TRBJ2-7,TRBV15,TGTGCCACCAGCAGAGGGCTCTCCGAGCAGTACTTC,CATSRGLSEQYF
TRBD1,.,TRBJ1-2,TRBV6-5,TGTGCCAGCAGAGAGACAGGGGAGTGGGGCTACACCTTC,CASRETGEWGYTF
.,.,TRBJ2-2,TRBV5-1,TGCGCCAGCTCTGGGGGGGGCCCCGGGGAGCTGTTTTTT,CASSGGGPGELFF
.,.,TRBJ2-3,TRBV19,TGTGCCAGTAGTATAGGTCTTGCAGATACGCAGTATTTT,CASSIGLADTQYF
.,few,TRBJ2-4,TRBV30,TGTGCCTGGAGTGTTGTGGGACACCTAGCCAAAAACATTCAGTACTTC,CAWSVVGHLAKNIQYF
.,.,TRBJ1-2,TRBV28,TGTGCCAGCAGCCCAGAAAACTATGGCTACACCTTC,CASSPENYGYTF
.,.,TRBJ1-6,TRBV6-5,TGTGCCAGCAGGGTCCCCGGGACCGAGAATTCACCCCTCCACTTT,CASRVPGTENSPLHF
TRBD1,.,TRBJ2-1,TRBV19,TGTGCCAGTAGTATAGAGGACAGGGCGGGTGAGCAGTTCTTC,CASSIEDRAGEQFF
.,.,TRBJ1-2,TRBV28,TGTGCCAGCTGTCCGATCGCATATGGCTACACCTTC,CASCPIAYGYTF
.,.,TRBJ1-2,TRBV20-1,TGCAGTGTGGGTAGAGACTATGGCTACACCTTC,CSVGRDYGYTF